Listed below are T cell receptor beta chains from one sample, sequenced in a study of human thymus T cells. TCRdb's table, derived via immunoSEQ multiplex PCR, lists solely in-frame clones and lacks some. The sample shows some 120,000 clones, around 95% of them seen only once. Sequencing used thymus tissue. These receptors were taken from a boy younger than two with a congenital heart defect but otherwise immunologically healthy. Each CDR3 is given with its conserved first and last residue. D genes are given only for firm matches. Size is omitted from some rows. Given values are once, few, many or a class for expanded clones.

TRBV28	-	-	TRBJ1-6	TGTGCCAGCAGTTTATGTCGGAGCTCCTATAATTCACCCCTCCACTTT	CASSLCRSSYNSPLHF
TRBV7-9	TRBD1	-	TRBJ1-3	TGTGCCAGCAGCTTGGGACAGGCATCTGGAAACACCATATATTTT	CASSLGQASGNTIYF
TRBV5-4	TRBD2	once	TRBJ2-3	TGTGCCAGCAGCTTGCGACGGGGGGTCCTACCAACCTATCGCACAGATACGCAGTATTTT	CASSLRRGVLPTYRTDTQYF
TRBV4-1	-	-	TRBJ2-2	TGCGCCAGCAGCCAGGAGCCAGTCATCGGGGAGCTGTTTTTT	CASSQEPVIGELFF
TRBV2	-	-	TRBJ2-7	TGTGCCAGCAGTGATAACAATACCCCCTACGAGCAGTACTTC	CASSDNNTPYEQYF
TRBV5-1	-	-	TRBJ2-3	TGCGCCAGCAGCCTCGGACAGGGAGGGGACACAGATACGCAGTATTTT	CASSLGQGGDTDTQYF
TRBV7-2	-	-	TRBJ2-5	TGTGCCAGCAGCTGCACTACCATCCAAGAGACCCAGTACTTC	CASSCTTIQETQYF
TRBV10-3	TRBD1	-	TRBJ1-1	TGTGCCATCAGTGGAGTAGAGTCGGGACAGGGGGCAGATTCGGAAGCTTTCTTT	CAISGVESGQGADSEAFF
TRBV19	TRBD2	-	TRBJ2-1	TGTGCCAGTAGGCGCCTAGCGGGGGGGAATGAGCAGTTCTTC	CASRRLAGGNEQFF
TRBV5-8	-	-	TRBJ1-2	TGTGCCAGCAGCTTCCGTTCAAACTCTAACTATGGCTACACCTTC	CASSFRSNSNYGYTF
TRBV4-3	TRBD2	-	TRBJ2-5	TGCGCCAGCAGCTGGACTAGACAAGAGACCCAGTACTTC	CASSWTRQETQYF
TRBV5-6	TRBD1	-	TRBJ2-7	TGTGCCAGCAGCTTGTTCGGCAGGGGGCCGCCCTACGAGCAGTACTTC	CASSLFGRGPPYEQYF
TRBV5-1	-	-	TRBJ2-1	TGCGCCAGCAGCCACAGACCAAACTACAATGAGCAGTTCTTC	CASSHRPNYNEQFF
TRBV7-8	-	-	TRBJ1-1	TGTGCCAGCAGCGAAAACGTGGATTCGAGGAGCAGCACTGAAGCTTTCTTT	CASSENVDSRSSTEAFF
TRBV7-9	-	-	TRBJ1-5	TGTGCCAGCAGCTTACAGGGCAATCAGCCCCAGCATTTT	CASSLQGNQPQHF
TRBV7-2	-	-	TRBJ2-1	TGTGCCAGCAGCTCGCGAGGACACAATGAGCAGTTCTTC	CASSSRGHNEQFF
TRBV7-9	TRBD1	-	TRBJ1-1	TGTGCCAGCAGCCTCCGGGACAGGGTCCTGGTCACTGAAGCTTTCTTT	CASSLRDRVLVTEAFF
TRBV5-1	-	-	TRBJ1-5	TGCGCCAGCAGCTTGACAGGGAACAATCAGCCCCAGCATTTT	CASSLTGNNQPQHF
TRBV6-1	TRBD1	-	TRBJ1-2	TGTGCCAGCAGGCAGGGGGTGGCTAACTATGGCTACACCTTC	CASRQGVANYGYTF
TRBV6-1	-	-	TRBJ2-5	TGTGCCAGCAGTGAAGGTCAGGGTCAGGAGACCCAGTACTTC	CASSEGQGQETQYF
TRBV10-3	-	-	TRBJ1-2	TGTGCCATCCATTCAGAGGGTGGCGGCTACACCTTC	CAIHSEGGGYTF
TRBV4-3	TRBD2	-	TRBJ2-1	TGCGCCAGCAGCCAAGATCCTAGCGGGGTAGACAATGAGCAGTTCTTC	CASSQDPSGVDNEQFF
TRBV28	-	-	TRBJ2-7	TGTGCCAGCAGTTCTCCTGAACCTTCCTACGAGCAGTACTTC	CASSSPEPSYEQYF
TRBV6-5	TRBD1	-	TRBJ2-2	TGTGCCAGCAGTCCCGGGACAGGGGTGACCGGGGAGCTGTTTTTT	CASSPGTGVTGELFF